The next 17 T cell receptor beta chains were all read from a single sample in a study of blood T cell repertoires in COVID-19. Assay used: immunoSEQ multiplex PCR; TCRdb lists only in-frame clones, some missing. The sample consists of approximately 120,000 clones, just over 75% of them appearing once. Sequenced material: peripheral blood. The receptors shown here come from a human donor in a cohort sampled during active COVID-19.

V and J are TRBV29-1 and TRBJ2-7, with TRBD1 matching 8 bases. Germline trimming cut 5 bases from V and 4 bases from J; bases unmatched to any gene: 10. Germline values: CDR1 SQVTM, CDR2 ANQGSEA. This CDR3 spans 14 amino acids. The CDR3 is CSVRTGISIYEQYF. The CDR3 DNA is TGCAGCGTTCGGACAGGGATATCTATTTACGAGCAGTACTTC.

This rearrangement joins TRBV14 to TRBJ2-3, with TRBD1 identical over 7 bases. V trimming: 3 bases; J trimming: 0 bases; junction bases outside the gene matches: 3. The CDR3 sequence is 15 residues long. Germline assignment: CDR1 SGHDN and CDR2 FVKESK. This chain's CDR3 is CASSHQQGSTDTQYF. The CDR3 coding sequence is TGTGCCAGCAGCCACCAACAGGGGAGCACAGATACGCAGTATTTT.

The V call is TRBV5-3, the J call TRBJ2-3, with 8 nucleotides matching TRBD2. TRBV5-3 is assigned to the ORF class and has an uncertain function. This CDR3 spans 18 amino acids. Trimming took 4 bases from V and 4 from J; bases not matched to a gene: 17. This CDR3 is CARSQIVGRGAVSDTQYF. The CDR3 DNA sequence: TGTGCCAGAAGCCAGATTGTCGGGCGGGGGGCGGTCTCAGATACGCAGTATTTT.

The rearrangement links TRBV5-4 to TRBJ2-3; tentative D call: TRBD2 (7 bases). CDR1 SGHNT and CDR2 YYREEE come from the germline V gene (reference sequence). V shed 2 bases and J shed 6 bases, with 13 bases lying between them. The length of the CDR3 is 14 residues. The CDR3 nucleotides are TGTGCCAGCAGCTTATTCGGGGGGCCTGATACGCAGTATTTT. This codes for CASSLFGGPDTQYF.

This clone has only a few counts. The V and J genes are TRBV12-3 or TRBV12-4 and TRBJ1-2; 7 bases are shared with TRBD1. The CDR3 consists of 13 residues. Unmatched junction bases numbered 5, after V lost 6 bases and J lost 4 bases. The CDR3 is CASSQGQIYGYTF. The DNA for the CDR3 is TGTGCCAGCAGCCAGGGACAGATCTATGGCTACACCTTC.

The chain carries TRBV28 and TRBJ2-7; TRBD1 matches at 9 bases. The CDR3 has 14 residues. After removal of 5 bases from V and 7 bases from J, the junction contained 9 bases not matched to a gene. Germline V lookup: CDR1 MDHEN, CDR2 SYDVKM. CDR3 in DNA: TGTGCCAGCAGTCAGGGACAGGGACGGGGGGAGCAGTACTTC. It specifies CASSQGQGRGEQYF.

This rearrangement joins TRBV29-1 to TRBJ1-1; 7 bases are shared with TRBD1. The CDR3 covers 14 residues. From germline, CDR1 is SQVTM and CDR2 ANQGSEA. The junction had 9 bases not matched to a gene; V was cut back by 6 bases and J by 2 bases. The CDR3 region has the DNA TGCAGCGTCCGAACGACAGGGAGTAACACTGAAGCTTTCTTT. Amino acids: CSVRTTGSNTEAFF.

The rearrangement uses TRBV29-1 and TRBJ2-2, with 12 nucleotides matching TRBD2. CDR1 is SQVTM and CDR2 is ANQGSEA in the germline V gene. V shed 5 bases and J 7 bases; nucleotides not matched to a gene: 11. The CDR3 extends over 16 amino acids. Written as DNA, the CDR3 is TGCAGCGTTCGTTGGACTAGCGGGACCCCGGACGGGGAGCTGTTTTTT. This encodes CSVRWTSGTPDGELFF.

The chain combines TRBV3-1 (or the pseudogene TRBV3-2) with TRBJ1-2; D remains ambiguous. This CDR3 comprises 14 residues. Trimming took off 4 bases at V and 4 bases at J, with 13 bases between the two ends. Per germline, CDR1 LGHDT and CDR2 YNNKEL (reference sequence). The CDR3 DNA sequence: TGTGCCAGCAGCCCCAAAACTGTTGGCTATGGCTACACCTTC. It yields the protein CASSPKTVGYGYTF.

V and J are TRBV5-5 and TRBJ1-2; 7 bases are a match to TRBD1. Trimming took 4 bases from V and 3 from J; bases not matched to a gene: 6. The CDR3 runs to 14 residues. Germline V lookup: CDR1 SGHKS, CDR2 YYEKEE (reference sequence). CDR3: CASSLGQAYYGYTF. The CDR3 region has the DNA TGTGCCAGCAGCCTCGGACAGGCATACTATGGCTACACCTTC.

V gene TRBV2 combines with J gene TRBJ2-7; 7 nucleotides match TRBD1. Trimming at V came to 6 bases and at J to 5 bases, leaving 7 bases not matched to a gene. Germline CDR1 reads SNHLY; CDR2 reads FYNNEI. This CDR3 is 13 amino acids long. The CDR3 here is CASSPETGNEQYF. For the CDR3, the DNA is TGTGCCAGCAGCCCCGAGACAGGGAACGAGCAGTACTTC.

The chain combines TRBV14 with TRBJ2-2, with TRBD2 matching 7 bases. This CDR3 comprises 17 residues. The germline gives CDR1 SGHDN, CDR2 FVKESK. J gave up 2 bases and V 4 bases, and 10 bases lay outside the gene matches. In nucleotides, the CDR3 is TGTGCCAGCAGCCGTTATGTAGTAGCGGGTAACACCGGGGAGCTGTTTTTT. Amino acids: CASSRYVVAGNTGELFF.

The chain uses TRBV4-1 and TRBJ2-7; 8 bases are shared with TRBD2. V lost 2 bases to trimming and J lost 2 bases; unmatched junction nucleotides: 11. This CDR3 region has 17 residues. In germline, CDR1 is MGHRA, CDR2 YSYEKL. CDR3 sequence: CASSQTGTRGSAYEQYF. Here the CDR3 DNA reads TGCGCCAGCAGCCAAACCGGGACTAGAGGTTCCGCCTACGAGCAGTACTTC.

This rearrangement joins TRBV5-1 to TRBJ1-2; TRBD1 agrees at 8 bases. This CDR3 has 14 residues. Germline V gene sequence: CDR1 SGHRS, CDR2 YFSETQ. The junction had 2 bases not matched to a gene; V was cut back by 0 bases and J by 4 bases. The CDR3 DNA follows: TGCGCCAGCAGCTTGGGGACAGGGTCCTATGGCTACACCTTC. It translates to CASSLGTGSYGYTF.

The rearrangement uses TRBV3-1 (or the pseudogene TRBV3-2) and TRBJ1-5, with D unresolved. The CDR3 covers 13 residues. The V gene's germline CDR1 is LGHDT and CDR2 YNNKEL (reference sequence). V lost 3 bases, J lost 3 bases, and 6 bases lay in between. CDR3 nucleotides: TGTGCCAGCAGCCAGGGCCTCAATCAGCCCCAGCATTTT. It codes for CASSQGLNQPQHF.

This clone appeared many times. The rearrangement joins TRBV30 to TRBJ2-1; a weak D match, TRBD1 (5 bases). The V gene lost 0 bases and the J gene lost 14 bases, with 11 bases spanning the gap. Germline CDR1 is GTSNPN and CDR2 is SVGIG (reference sequence). The CDR3 is 11 amino acids. The CDR3 nucleotides read TGTGCCTGGAGTGTAGGGGTTATCAAGTTCTTC. It codes for CAWSVGVIKFF.

This chain's CDR3 is CASATRGGDTGELFF. The CDR3 DNA follows: TGCGCCAGCGCCACTCGGGGGGGTGACACCGGGGAGCTGTTTTTT. V usage is TRBV5-1 and J usage is TRBJ2-2, with 8 bases lining up with TRBD2. V shed 7 bases, J shed 3 bases, and the junction held 8 bases outside the gene matches. Germline CDR1 reads SGHRS; CDR2 reads YFSETQ. This CDR3 is built from 15 residues.